These T cell receptor beta chains were read from a single sample in a study of shared clonotypes between healthy human individuals. Generated by immunoSEQ multiplex PCR, the TCRdb table keeps only in-frame clones and is missing some. The sample has 2,100,000 or so clones, under 97% seen once. Specimen: naive CD4+ T cells sorted from blood. Receptors originate from a man between 18 and 29 years old in good health. The CDR3 runs from the conserved cysteine through the conserved F or W. Each record gives: J gene, V gene, CDR3 protein.

J: TRBJ1-2
V: TRBV10-3
CDR3: CAISESPDTDRYTF

J: TRBJ2-5
V: TRBV29-1
CDR3: CSVNTLGETQYF

J: TRBJ1-5
V: TRBV2
CDR3: CASSSSTGSEYLGGNQPQHF

J: TRBJ2-3
V: TRBV10-3
CDR3: CAISGPATDTQYF

J: TRBJ1-2
V: TRBV21-1
CDR3: CASSNSAARKDGYTF

J: TRBJ1-2
V: TRBV19
CDR3: CASTPVDLTGRGYTF

J: TRBJ2-1
V: TRBV5-4
CDR3: CASSLGGQGPDNEQFF

J: TRBJ2-2
V: TRBV9
CDR3: CASSLGASGNTGELFF

J: TRBJ1-6
V: TRBV6-1
CDR3: CASTWTGDSPLHF

J: TRBJ2-2
V: TRBV7-9
CDR3: CASSNRVPGELFF

J: TRBJ2-2
V: TRBV19
CDR3: CASSLGGTGELFF

J: TRBJ2-3
V: TRBV27
CDR3: CASSPYLDRITDTQYF

J: TRBJ1-2
V: TRBV19
CDR3: CASSRTGDHFSSYGYTF

J: TRBJ1-1
V: TRBV4-3
CDR3: CASSQDHSGGTEAFF

J: TRBJ1-2
V: TRBV30
CDR3: CAWGRVGSNYGYTF

J: TRBJ2-1
V: TRBV11-2
CDR3: CASSLELAGGNEQFF

J: TRBJ2-2
V: TRBV5-4
CDR3: CASSSSGSDTGELFF

J: TRBJ2-1
V: TRBV5-1
CDR3: CASSSQGNEQFF

J: TRBJ2-3
V: TRBV7-6
CDR3: CASSSTSGPTDTQYF

J: TRBJ1-2
V: TRBV25-1
CDR3: CASSGLTVLWDYGYTF

J: TRBJ1-5
V: TRBV4-1
CDR3: CASSQDPYQPQHF

J: TRBJ2-2
V: TRBV6-1
CDR3: CASSGTANTGELFF

J: TRBJ1-3
V: TRBV7-8
CDR3: CASSFTGASSGNTIYF

J: TRBJ1-3
V: TRBV21-1
CDR3: CASSSGQWASGNTIYF

J: TRBJ2-7
V: TRBV12-1
CDR3: CASSPWARLAGAPYEQYF

J: TRBJ1-2
V: TRBV10-3
CDR3: CAISEPTGRSGYGYTF

J: TRBJ1-4
V: TRBV5-4
CDR3: CASSFPGANEKLFF

J: TRBJ2-7
V: TRBV18
CDR3: CASSPPGRERFPYEQYF

J: TRBJ1-6
V: TRBV7-8
CDR3: CASSLSPGGPSPLHF

J: TRBJ2-7
V: TRBV5-4
CDR3: CASSLADSPYEQYF

J: TRBJ1-6
V: TRBV6-6
CDR3: CASSYPQIRGSPLHF